This T cell receptor (beta chain) was sequenced for a study of shared clonotypes between healthy human individuals. TCRdb's copy holds only in-frame clones and misses some; the assay was immunoSEQ multiplex PCR. The sample has fewer than 500,000 clones; about 75% are singletons. For this clone: Its target is unknown.

Germline V gene sequence: CDR1 SGHVS, CDR2 FNYEAQ. Trimming left V 6 bases short and J 1 base short, with 2 bases between. The CDR3 spans 11 residues. Study-wide points: Sampling used blood alone; tissue repertoires probably differ. Limitation of the genetic and exposure-history diversity represented came from the few donors.

The receptor was derived from a woman aged 40 to 50 in good health. Some clones in this sample may be carry-over from other donors' samples. The source material was PBMCs. The chain carries TRBV7-6 and TRBJ2-3; unclear D gene. The CDR3 reads CASRGTDTQYF. The CDR3, as DNA: TGTGCCAGCAGAGGCACAGATACGCAGTATTTT.